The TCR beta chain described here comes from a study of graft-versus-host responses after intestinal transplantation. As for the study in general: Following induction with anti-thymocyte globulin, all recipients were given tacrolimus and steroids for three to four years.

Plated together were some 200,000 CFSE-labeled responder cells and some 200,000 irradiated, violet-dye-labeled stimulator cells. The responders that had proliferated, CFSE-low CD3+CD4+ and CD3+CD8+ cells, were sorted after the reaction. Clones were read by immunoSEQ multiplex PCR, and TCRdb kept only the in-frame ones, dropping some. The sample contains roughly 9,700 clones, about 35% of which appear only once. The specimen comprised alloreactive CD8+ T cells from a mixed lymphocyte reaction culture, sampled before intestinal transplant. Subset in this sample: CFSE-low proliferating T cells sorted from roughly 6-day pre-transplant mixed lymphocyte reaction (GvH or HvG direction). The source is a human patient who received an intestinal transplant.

CDR3 sequence (DNA): TGTGCCAGCAGCTTGGCCGGGTCCGGGGAGCTGTTTTTT. Its translation is CASSLAGSGELFF. The rearrangement links TRBV7-3 to TRBJ2-2; D uncertain. Germline CDR1 and CDR2: SGHTA and FQGTGA. The CDR3 is 13 amino acids. V was trimmed by 3 bases and J by 6 bases, leaving 8 bases between them.